This TCR beta chain appears in the sequencing data of a study of T cell clonality in common variable immunodeficiency. This clone was recorded many times. Coverage ceases 3 residues before the CDR3 finishes, and the germline J gene fills in the end. This CDR3 contains 14 residues. Trimming stripped 0 bases from V and 4 bases from J, with 13 bases between. Per the germline V gene, CDR1 is SQVTM and CDR2 is ANQGSEA. The repertoire was sequenced with immunoSEQ multiplex PCR; TCRdb's copy has only in-frame clones and lacks some. The sample includes about 41,000 clones, none of them occurring once. Caucasian heritage predominated among both patients and controls.

The specimen sequenced was peripheral blood mononuclear cells. This chain joins TRBV29-1 and TRBJ2-7; D is unresolved. This receptor was identified in a person aged 18 to 75 in good health. The CDR3: CSVEDPAALYEQYF. The sequenced part of the CDR3 DNA is TGCAGCGTTGAAGATCCGGCGGCACTTTACGAG.